This T cell receptor (beta chain) emerged from a study of blood T cell repertoires in COVID-19. Study-level background: From the United States, Italy and Spain came samples of acute and convalescent COVID-19.

In the original analysis: Reference gene primer amplification gave nucleated cell count estimates. Some clones are missing from TCRdb's copy, which holds only in-frame ones; the method was immunoSEQ multiplex PCR. The V and J calls and the clone size are those of that table, but D and trimming were determined from the DNA. The table has about 84,000 clones, over 65% seen once. Germline V gene sequence: CDR1 SGHAT, CDR2 FQNNGV. The CDR3 has 16 amino acids. Trimming at V came to 1 base and at J to 2 bases, leaving 5 bases not matched to a gene. Material for sequencing was peripheral blood. The TCR was taken from a man aged 50-60 years with active or convalescent COVID-19. J is TRBJ1-2 and V is TRBV11-2, with TRBD1 identical over 9 bases. In DNA form, the CDR3 reads TGTGCCAGCAGCTTAGCCGGGACAGGGCAGAACTATGGCTACACCTTC. Amino acid sequence: CASSLAGTGQNYGYTF.